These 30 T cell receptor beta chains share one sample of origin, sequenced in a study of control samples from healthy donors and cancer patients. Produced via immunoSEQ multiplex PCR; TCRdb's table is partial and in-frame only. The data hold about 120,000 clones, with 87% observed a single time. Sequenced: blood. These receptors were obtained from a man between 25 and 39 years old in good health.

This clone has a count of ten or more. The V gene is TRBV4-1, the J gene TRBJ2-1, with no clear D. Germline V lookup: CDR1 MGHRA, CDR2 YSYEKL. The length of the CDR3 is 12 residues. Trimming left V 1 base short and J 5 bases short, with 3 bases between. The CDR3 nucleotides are TGCGCCAGCAGCCAAGGGAACAATGAGCAGTTCTTC. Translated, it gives CASSQGNNEQFF.

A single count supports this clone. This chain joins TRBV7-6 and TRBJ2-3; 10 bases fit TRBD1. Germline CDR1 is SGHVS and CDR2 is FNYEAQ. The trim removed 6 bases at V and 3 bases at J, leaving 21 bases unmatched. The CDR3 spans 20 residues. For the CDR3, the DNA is TGTGCCAGCAGGGAAAACCCGGGACAGGGGCCGTGGGGTGGTACAGATACGCAGTATTTT. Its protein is CASRENPGQGPWGGTDTQYF.

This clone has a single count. CDR3 DNA sequence: TGTGCCAGCAGCCAAGATCAGCTCACAGATACGCAGTATTTT. Its translation is CASSQDQLTDTQYF. The chain carries TRBV4-2 and TRBJ2-3; D ambiguous. Germline-derived CDR1 and CDR2 are LGHNA and YNFKEQ. There are 14 residues in the CDR3. V was trimmed by 0 bases and J by 2 bases, leaving 6 bases between them.

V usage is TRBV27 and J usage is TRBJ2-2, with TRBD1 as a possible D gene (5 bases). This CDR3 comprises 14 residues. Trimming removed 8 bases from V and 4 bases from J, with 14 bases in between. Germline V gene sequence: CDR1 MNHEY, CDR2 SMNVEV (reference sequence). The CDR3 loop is CASGRQGITGELFF. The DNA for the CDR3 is TGTGCCAGCGGTAGGCAGGGTATCACCGGGGAGCTGTTTTTT.

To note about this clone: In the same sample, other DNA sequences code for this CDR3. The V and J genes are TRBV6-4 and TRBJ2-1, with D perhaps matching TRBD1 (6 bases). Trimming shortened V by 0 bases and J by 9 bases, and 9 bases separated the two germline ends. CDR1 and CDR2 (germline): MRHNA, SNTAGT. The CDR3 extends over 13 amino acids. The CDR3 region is CASSDSGAGEQFF. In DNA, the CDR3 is TGTGCCAGCAGTGACTCGGGGGCTGGTGAGCAGTTCTTC.

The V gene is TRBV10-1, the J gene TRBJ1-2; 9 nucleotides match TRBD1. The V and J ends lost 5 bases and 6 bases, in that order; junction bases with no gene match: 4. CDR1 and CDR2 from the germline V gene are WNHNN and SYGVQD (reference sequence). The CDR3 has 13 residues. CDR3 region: CASSWGQGDGYTF. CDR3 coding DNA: TGCGCCAGCAGTTGGGGACAGGGCGATGGCTACACCTTC.

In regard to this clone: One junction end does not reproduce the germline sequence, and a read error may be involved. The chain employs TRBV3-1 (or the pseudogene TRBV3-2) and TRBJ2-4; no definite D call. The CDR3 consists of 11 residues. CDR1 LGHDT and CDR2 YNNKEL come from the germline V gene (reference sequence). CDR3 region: CASSHLDQVLF. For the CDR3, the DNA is TGTGCCAGCAGCCACCTCGACCAGGTCTTATTC.

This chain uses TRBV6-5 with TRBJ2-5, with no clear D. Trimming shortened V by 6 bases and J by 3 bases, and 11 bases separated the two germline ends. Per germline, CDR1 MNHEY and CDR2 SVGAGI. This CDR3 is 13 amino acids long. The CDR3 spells CASSTSGKETQYF. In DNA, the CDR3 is TGTGCCAGCAGCACTTCCGGCAAAGAGACCCAGTACTTC.

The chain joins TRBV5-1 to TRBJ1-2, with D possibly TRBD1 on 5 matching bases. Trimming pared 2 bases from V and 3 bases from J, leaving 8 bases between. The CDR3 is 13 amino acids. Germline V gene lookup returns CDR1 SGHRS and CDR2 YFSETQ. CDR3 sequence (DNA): TGCGCCAGCAGCTTTGGAGGGGACTATGGCTACACCTTC. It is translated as CASSFGGDYGYTF.

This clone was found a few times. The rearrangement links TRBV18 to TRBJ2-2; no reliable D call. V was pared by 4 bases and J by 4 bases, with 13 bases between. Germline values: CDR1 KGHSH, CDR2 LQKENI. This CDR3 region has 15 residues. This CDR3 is CASSRGGSRTGELFF. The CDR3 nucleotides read TGTGCCAGCTCACGGGGTGGGTCCCGCACCGGGGAGCTGTTTTTT.

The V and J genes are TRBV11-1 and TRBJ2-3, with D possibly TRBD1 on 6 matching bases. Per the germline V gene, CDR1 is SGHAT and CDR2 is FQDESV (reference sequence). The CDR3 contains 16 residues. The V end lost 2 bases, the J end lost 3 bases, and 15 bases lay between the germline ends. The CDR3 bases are TGTGCCAGCAGCTTACTGGGCGGACAGTTGACAGATACGCAGTATTTT. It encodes CASSLLGGQLTDTQYF.

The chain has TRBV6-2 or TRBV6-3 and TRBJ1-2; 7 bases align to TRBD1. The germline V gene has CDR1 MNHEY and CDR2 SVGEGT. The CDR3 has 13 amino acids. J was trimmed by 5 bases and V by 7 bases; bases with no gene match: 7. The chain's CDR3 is CASNPTGPYGYTF. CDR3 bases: TGTGCCAGCAACCCGACAGGGCCGTATGGCTACACCTTC.

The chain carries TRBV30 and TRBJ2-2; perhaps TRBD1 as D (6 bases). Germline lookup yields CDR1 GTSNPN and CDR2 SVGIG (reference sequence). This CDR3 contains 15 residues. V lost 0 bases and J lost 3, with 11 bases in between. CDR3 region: CAWSVPRGYTGELFF. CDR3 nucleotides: TGTGCCTGGAGTGTACCCAGGGGATACACCGGGGAGCTGTTTTTT. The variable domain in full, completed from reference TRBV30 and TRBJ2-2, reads SQTIHQWPATLVQPVGSPLSLECTVEGTSNPNLYWYRQAAGRGLQLLFYSVGIGQISSEVPQNLSASRPQDRQFILSSKKLLLSDSGFYLCAWSVPRGYTGELFFGEGSRLTVL.

CDR3 amino acids: CAISERGGSLANYGYTF. The CDR3 nucleotides are TGTGCCATCAGTGAAAGGGGCGGTTCTTTAGCTAACTATGGCTACACCTTC. The chain links TRBV10-3 to TRBJ1-2; a weak D match, TRBD1 (5 bases). Trimming cost V 3 bases and J 0 bases, with 17 bases left between them. The V gene's germline CDR1 is ENHRY and CDR2 SYGVKD. The CDR3 is 17 amino acids.

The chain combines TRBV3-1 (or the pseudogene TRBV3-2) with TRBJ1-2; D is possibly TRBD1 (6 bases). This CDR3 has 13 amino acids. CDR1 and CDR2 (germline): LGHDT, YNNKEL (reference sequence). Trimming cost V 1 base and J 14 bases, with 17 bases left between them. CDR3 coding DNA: TGTGCCAGCAGCCAAGTTCCTAATGGACAGAAGACCTTC. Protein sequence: CASSQVPNGQKTF.

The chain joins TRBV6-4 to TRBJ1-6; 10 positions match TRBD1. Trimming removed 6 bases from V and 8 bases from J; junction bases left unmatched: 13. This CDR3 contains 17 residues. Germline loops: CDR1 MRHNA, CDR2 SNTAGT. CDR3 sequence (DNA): TGTGCCAGCAGGGACAGGGGGATTGAAACCTTGGATTCACCCCTCCACTTT. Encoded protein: CASRDRGIETLDSPLHF.

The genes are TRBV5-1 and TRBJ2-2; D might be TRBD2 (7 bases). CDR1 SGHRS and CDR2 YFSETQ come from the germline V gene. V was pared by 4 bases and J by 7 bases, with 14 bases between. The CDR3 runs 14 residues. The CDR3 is CASSVGGADGELFF. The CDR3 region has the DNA TGCGCCAGCAGCGTGGGGGGGGCCGACGGGGAGCTGTTTTTT.

The DNA for the CDR3 is TGTGCCAGCAGTGAAGCGCTTCGGGGGTTCCAAGAGACCCAGTACTTC. Translated, it gives CASSEALRGFQETQYF. The chain is built from TRBV2 and TRBJ2-5; TRBD2 might be the D (6 bases). The germline V gene encodes CDR1 SNHLY and CDR2 FYNNEI. CDR3 length equals 16 residues. V dropped 0 bases and J dropped 1 base, with 12 bases sitting between them.

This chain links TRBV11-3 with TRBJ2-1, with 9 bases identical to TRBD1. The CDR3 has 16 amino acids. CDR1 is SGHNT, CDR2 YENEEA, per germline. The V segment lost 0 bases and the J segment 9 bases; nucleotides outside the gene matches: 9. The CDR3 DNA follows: TGTGCCAGCAGCTTAGATCGGGGGACAGGGACGGGTGAGCAGTTCTTC. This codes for CASSLDRGTGTGEQFF.

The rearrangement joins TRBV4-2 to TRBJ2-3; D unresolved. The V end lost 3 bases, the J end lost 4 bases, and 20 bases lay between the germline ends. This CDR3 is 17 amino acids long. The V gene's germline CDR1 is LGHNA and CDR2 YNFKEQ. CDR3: CASSQDHQPTGADTQYF. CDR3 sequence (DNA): TGTGCCAGCAGCCAGGACCACCAACCGACCGGCGCAGATACGCAGTATTTT.

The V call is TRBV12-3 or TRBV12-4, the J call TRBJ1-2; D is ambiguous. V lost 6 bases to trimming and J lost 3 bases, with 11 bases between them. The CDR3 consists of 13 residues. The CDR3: CASSTGGDYGYTF. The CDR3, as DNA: TGTGCCAGCAGCACCGGCGGAGACTATGGCTACACCTTC.

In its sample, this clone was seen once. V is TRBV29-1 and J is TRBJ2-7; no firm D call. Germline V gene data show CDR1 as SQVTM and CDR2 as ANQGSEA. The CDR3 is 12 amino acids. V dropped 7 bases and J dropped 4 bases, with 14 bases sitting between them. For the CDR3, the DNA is TGCAGCGCCGCAAAGACCGTTTACGAGCAGTACTTC. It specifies CSAAKTVYEQYF.

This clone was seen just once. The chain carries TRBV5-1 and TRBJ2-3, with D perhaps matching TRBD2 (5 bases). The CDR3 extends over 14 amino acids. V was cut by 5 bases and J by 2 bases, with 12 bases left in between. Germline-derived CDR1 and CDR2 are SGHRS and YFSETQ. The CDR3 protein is CASREEFYTDTQYF. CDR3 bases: TGCGCCAGCAGGGAGGAGTTCTACACAGATACGCAGTATTTT. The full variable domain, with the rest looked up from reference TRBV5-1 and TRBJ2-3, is KAGVTQTPRYLIKTRGQQVTLSCSPISGHRSVSWYQQTPGQGLQFLFEYFSETQRNKGNFPGRFSGRQFSNSRSEMNVSTLELGDSALYLCASREEFYTDTQYFGPGTRLTVL.

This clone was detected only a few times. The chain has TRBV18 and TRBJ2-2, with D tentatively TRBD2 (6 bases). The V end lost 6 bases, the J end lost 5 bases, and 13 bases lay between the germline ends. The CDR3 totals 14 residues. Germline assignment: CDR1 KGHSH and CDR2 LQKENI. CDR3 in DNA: TGTGCCAGCTCCCTACGCGGGGCAACCGGGGAGCTGTTTTTT. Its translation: CASSLRGATGELFF.

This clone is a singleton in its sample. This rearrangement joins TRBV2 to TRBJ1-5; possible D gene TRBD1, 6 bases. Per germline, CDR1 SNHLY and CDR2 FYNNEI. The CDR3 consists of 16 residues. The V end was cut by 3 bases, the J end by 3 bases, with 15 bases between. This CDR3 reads CASSEAVTGNNQPQHF. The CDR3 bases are TGTGCCAGCAGTGAGGCGGTGACAGGCAACAATCAGCCCCAGCATTTT. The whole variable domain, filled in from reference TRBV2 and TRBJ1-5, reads EPEVTQTPSHQVTQMGQEVILRCVPISNHLYFYWYRQILGQKVEFLVSFYNNEISEKSEIFDDQFSVERPDGSNFTLKIRSTKLEDSAMYFCASSEAVTGNNQPQHFGDGTRLSIL.

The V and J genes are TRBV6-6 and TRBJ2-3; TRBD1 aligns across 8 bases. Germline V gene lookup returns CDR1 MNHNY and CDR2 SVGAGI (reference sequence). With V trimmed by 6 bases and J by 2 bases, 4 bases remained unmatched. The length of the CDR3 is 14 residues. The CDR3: CASRGDRHTDTQYF. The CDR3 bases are TGTGCCAGCAGGGGGGACAGGCACACAGATACGCAGTATTTT.

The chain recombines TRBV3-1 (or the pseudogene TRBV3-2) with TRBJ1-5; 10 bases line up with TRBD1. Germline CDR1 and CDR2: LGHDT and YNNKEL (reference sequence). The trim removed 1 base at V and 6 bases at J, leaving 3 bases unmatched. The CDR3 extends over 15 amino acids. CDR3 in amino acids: CASSQGTGGFQPQHF. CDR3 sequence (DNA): TGTGCCAGCAGCCAAGGGACAGGGGGTTTTCAGCCCCAGCATTTT.

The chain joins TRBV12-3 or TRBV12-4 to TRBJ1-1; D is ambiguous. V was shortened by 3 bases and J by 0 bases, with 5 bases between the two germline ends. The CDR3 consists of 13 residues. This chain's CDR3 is CASSFGLNTEAFF. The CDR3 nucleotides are TGTGCCAGCAGTTTTGGGTTGAACACTGAAGCTTTCTTT.

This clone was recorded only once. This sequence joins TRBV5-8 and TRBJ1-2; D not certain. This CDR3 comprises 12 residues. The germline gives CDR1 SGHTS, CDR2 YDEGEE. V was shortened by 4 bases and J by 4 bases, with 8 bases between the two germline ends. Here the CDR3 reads CASSLLGYGYTF. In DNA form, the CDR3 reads TGTGCCAGCAGCCTACTCGGCTATGGCTACACCTTC.

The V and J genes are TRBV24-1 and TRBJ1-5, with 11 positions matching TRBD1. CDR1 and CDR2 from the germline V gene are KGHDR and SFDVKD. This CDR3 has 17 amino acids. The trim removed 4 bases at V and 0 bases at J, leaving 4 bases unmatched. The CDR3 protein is CATSDWTGGFSNQPQHF. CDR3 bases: TGTGCCACCAGTGACTGGACAGGGGGCTTTAGCAATCAGCCCCAGCATTTT.